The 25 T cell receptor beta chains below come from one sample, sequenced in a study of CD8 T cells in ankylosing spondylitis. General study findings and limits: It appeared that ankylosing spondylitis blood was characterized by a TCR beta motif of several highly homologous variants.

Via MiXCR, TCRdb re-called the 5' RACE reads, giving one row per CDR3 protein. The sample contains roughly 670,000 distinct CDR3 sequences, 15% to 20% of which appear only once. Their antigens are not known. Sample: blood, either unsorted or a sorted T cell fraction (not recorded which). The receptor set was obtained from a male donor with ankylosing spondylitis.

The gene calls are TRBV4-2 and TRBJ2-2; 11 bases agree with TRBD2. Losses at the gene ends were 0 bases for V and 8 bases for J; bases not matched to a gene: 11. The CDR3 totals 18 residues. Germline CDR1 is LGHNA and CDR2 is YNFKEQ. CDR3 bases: TGTGCCAGCAGCCAAGATTTAGGAGGACTAGCGGGTTCGGGGGAGCTGTTTTTT. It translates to CASSQDLGGLAGSGELFF.

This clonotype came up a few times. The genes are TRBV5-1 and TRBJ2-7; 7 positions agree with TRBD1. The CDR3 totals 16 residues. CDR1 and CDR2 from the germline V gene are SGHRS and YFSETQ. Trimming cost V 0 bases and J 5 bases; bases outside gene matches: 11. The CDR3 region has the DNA TGCGCCAGCAGCTTGGTTTCAAGGGCAGGGGGAAACGAGCAGTACTTC. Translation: CASSLVSRAGGNEQYF.

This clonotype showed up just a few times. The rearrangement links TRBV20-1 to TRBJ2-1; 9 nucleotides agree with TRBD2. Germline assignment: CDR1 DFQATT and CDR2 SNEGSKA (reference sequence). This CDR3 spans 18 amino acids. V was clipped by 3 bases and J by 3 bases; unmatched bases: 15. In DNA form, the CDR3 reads TGCAGTGCTAGCCCCCGGGTAGCGGGGGCCGGATACTACAATGAGCAGTTCTTC. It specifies CSASPRVAGAGYYNEQFF.

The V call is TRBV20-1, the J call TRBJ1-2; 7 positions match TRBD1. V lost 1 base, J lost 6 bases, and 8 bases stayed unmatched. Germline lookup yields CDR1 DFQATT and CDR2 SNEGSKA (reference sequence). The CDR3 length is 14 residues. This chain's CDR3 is CSARVGQTSNGYTF. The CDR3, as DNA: TGCAGTGCTAGAGTGGGACAGACTTCTAATGGCTACACCTTC.

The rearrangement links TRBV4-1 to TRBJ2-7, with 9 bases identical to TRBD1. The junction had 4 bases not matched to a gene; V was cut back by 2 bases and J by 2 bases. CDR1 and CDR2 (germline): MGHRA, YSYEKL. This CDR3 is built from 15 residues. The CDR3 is CASSQTGQGTYEQYF. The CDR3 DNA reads TGCGCCAGCAGCCAAACGGGACAGGGTACCTACGAGCAGTACTTC.

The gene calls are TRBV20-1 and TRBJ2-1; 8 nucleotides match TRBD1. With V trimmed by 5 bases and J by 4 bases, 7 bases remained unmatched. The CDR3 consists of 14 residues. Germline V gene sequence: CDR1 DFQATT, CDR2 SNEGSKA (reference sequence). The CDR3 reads CSAVPGTGYNEQFF. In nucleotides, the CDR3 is TGCAGTGCTGTCCCCGGGACAGGTTACAATGAGCAGTTCTTC.

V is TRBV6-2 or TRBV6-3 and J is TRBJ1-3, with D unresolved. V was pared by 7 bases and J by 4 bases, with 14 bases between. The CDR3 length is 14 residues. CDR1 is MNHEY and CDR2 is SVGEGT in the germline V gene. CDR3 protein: CASTEGGSGNTIYF. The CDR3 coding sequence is TGTGCCAGCACCGAGGGAGGTAGCGGAAACACCATATATTTT.

The CDR3 DNA reads TGTGCCAGCAGGGCCCCCGGGGTTTCCTACGAGCAGTACTTC. It yields the protein CASRAPGVSYEQYF. This chain links TRBV6-1 with TRBJ2-7, with D maybe TRBD2 (5 bases). The V and J ends lost 6 bases and 1 base respectively, with 13 bases between them. Per the germline V gene, CDR1 is MNHNS and CDR2 is SASEGT. The CDR3 length is 14 residues.

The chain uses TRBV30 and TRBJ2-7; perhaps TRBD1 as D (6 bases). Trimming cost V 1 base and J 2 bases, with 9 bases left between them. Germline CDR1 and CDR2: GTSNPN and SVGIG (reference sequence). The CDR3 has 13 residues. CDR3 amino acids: CAWSGGRAYEQYF. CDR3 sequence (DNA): TGTGCCTGGAGTGGGGGGCGCGCCTACGAGCAGTACTTC.

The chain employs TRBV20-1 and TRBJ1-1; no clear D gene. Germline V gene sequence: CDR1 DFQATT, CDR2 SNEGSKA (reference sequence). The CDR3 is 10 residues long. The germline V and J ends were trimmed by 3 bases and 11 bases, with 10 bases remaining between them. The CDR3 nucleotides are TGCAGTGCTAGCGGAATAATGGCTTTCTTT. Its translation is CSASGIMAFF.

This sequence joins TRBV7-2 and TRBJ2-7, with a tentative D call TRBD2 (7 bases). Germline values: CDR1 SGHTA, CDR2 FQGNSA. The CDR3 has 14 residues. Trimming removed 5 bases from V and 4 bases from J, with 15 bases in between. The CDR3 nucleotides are TGTGCCAGCAGCCCCCATCGGGGGGCGTACGAGCAGTACTTC. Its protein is CASSPHRGAYEQYF.

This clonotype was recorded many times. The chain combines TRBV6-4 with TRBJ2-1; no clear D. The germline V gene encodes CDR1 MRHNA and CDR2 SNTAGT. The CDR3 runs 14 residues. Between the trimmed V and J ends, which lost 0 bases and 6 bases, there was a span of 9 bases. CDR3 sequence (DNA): TGTGCCAGCAGTGACTCTGGGCCCCCCAATGAGCAGTTCTTC. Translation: CASSDSGPPNEQFF.

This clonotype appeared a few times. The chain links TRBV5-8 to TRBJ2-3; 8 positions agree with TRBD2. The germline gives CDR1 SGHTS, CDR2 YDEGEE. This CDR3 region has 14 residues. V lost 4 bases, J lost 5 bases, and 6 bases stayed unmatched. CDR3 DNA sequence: TGTGCCAGCAGCCCAGCGGGAGCGGGAGATACGCAGTATTTT. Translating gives CASSPAGAGDTQYF.

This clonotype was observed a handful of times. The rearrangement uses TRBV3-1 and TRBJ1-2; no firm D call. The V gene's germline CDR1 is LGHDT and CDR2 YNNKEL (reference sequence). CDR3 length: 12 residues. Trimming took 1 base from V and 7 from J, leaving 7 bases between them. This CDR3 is CASSQGWGGYTF. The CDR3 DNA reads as TGTGCCAGCAGCCAAGGGTGGGGTGGCTACACCTTC.

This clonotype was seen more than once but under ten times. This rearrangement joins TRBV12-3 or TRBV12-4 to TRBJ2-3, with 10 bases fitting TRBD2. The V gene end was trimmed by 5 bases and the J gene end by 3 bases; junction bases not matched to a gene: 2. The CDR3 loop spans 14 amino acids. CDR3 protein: CASSAGLATDTQYF. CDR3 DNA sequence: TGTGCCAGCAGTGCGGGACTAGCGACAGATACGCAGTATTTT.

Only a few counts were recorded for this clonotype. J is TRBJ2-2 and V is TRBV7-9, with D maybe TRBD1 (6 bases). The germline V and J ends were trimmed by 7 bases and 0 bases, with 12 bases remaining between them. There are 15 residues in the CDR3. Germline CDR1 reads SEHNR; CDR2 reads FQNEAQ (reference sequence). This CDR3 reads CASKGDTSNTGELFF. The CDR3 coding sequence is TGTGCCAGCAAGGGGGATACCTCGAACACCGGGGAGCTGTTTTTT. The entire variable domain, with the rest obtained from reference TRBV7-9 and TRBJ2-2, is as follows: DTGVSQNPRHKITKRGQNVTFRCDPISEHNRLYWYRQTLGQGPEFLTYFQNEAQLEKSRLLSDRFSAERPKGSFSTLEIQRTEQGDSAMYLCASKGDTSNTGELFFGEGSRLTVL.

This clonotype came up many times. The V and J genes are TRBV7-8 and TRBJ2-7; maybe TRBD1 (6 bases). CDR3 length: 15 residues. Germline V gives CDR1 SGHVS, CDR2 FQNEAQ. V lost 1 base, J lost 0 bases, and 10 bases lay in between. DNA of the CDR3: TGTGCCAGCAGCTTAGAGCAGGGGAGCTCCTACGAGCAGTACTTC. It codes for CASSLEQGSSYEQYF.

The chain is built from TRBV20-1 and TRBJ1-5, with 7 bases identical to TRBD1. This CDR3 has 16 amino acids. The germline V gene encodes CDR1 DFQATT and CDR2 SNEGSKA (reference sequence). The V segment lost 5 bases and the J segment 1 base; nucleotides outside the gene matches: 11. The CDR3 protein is CSAHDRVLGSNQPQHF. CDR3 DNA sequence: TGCAGTGCTCACGACAGGGTCTTGGGGAGCAATCAGCCCCAGCATTTT.

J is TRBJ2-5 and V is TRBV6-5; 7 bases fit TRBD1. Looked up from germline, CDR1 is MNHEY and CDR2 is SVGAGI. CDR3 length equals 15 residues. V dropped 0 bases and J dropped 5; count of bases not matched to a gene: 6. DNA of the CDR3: TGTGCCAGCAGTTACTCAGGGGGCGCATTCGAGACCCAGTACTTC. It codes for CASSYSGGAFETQYF.

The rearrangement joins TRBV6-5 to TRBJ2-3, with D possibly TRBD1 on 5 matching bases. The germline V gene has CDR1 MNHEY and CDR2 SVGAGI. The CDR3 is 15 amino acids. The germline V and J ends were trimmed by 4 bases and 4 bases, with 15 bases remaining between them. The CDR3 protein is CASSSREHAADTQYF. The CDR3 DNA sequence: TGTGCCAGCAGTTCCAGGGAACACGCCGCAGATACGCAGTATTTT.

In DNA form, the CDR3 reads TGTGCCACCAGCAGGGGGGAGTTAGCCAAAAACATTCAGTACTTC. Translation gives CATSRGELAKNIQYF. V and J are TRBV15 and TRBJ2-4; D is possibly TRBD1 or TRBD2 (5 bases each). CDR3 size: 15 residues. CDR1 and CDR2 (germline): LNHNV, YYDKDF (reference sequence). V was clipped by 3 bases and J by 0 bases, with 9 bases between them.

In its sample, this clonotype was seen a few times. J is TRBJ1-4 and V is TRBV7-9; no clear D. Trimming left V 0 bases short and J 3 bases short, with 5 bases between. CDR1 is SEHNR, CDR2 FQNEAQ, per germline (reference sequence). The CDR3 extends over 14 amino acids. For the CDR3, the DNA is TGTGCCAGCAGCTTAGCTTGGCCTAATGAAAAACTGTTTTTT. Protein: CASSLAWPNEKLFF.

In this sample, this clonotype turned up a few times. As DNA, the CDR3 is TGTGCCAGCAGTGAAAGCCTAGCGGGCCACTACGAGCAGTACTTC. Its protein is CASSESLAGHYEQYF. The chain joins TRBV2 to TRBJ2-7, with TRBD2 identical over 8 bases. CDR3 length equals 15 residues. Germline lookup yields CDR1 SNHLY and CDR2 FYNNEI. V gave up 2 bases and J gave up 3 bases; unmatched junction bases: 6.

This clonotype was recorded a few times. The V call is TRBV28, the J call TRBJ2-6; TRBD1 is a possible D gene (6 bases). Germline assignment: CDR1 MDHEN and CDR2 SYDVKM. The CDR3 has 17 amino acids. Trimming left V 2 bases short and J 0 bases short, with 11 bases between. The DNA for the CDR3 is TGTGCCAGCAGTTTAACGGGACATCTCTCTGGGGCCAACGTCCTGACTTTC. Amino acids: CASSLTGHLSGANVLTF.

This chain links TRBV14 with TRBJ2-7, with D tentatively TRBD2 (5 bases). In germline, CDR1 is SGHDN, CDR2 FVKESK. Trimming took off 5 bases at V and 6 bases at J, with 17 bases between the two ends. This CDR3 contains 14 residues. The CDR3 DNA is TGTGCCAGCAGCTACCCGGGATCCCCGACCGAGCAGTACTTC. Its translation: CASSYPGSPTEQYF.